The present T cell receptor beta chain was sequenced within a study of Graves' ophthalmopathy and Graves' hyperthyroidism. The CDR3 runs to 14 residues. Trimming cost V 3 bases and J 3 bases, with 11 bases left between them. Germline V gives CDR1 MNHNY, CDR2 SVGAGI (reference sequence). Transcripts of RNA were the source for amplifying TCR beta CDR3 regions. Second-round multiplex PCR came after a first-round RT-PCR that employed HTBI primers. MiXCR, run by TCRdb on the multiplex PCR reads, gives a single entry per CDR3 protein. The sample gives hundreds of thousands of distinct CDR3 sequences, approximately 40% of which show up once; 44% is in the top ten.

The clonotype originates from an adult man with Graves' ophthalmopathy. The rearrangement links TRBV6-6 to TRBJ1-1; possible D gene TRBD1, 5 bases. Sequencing used peripheral blood. In DNA, the CDR3 is TGTGCCAGCAGTTATCCCGGGGCCGACACTGAAGCTTTCTTT. It translates to CASSYPGADTEAFF.